Listed below are T cell receptor beta chains from one sample, sequenced in a study of OX40 agonist ivuxolimab in advanced cancers. Only in-frame clones appear in the TCRdb table, and some are missing; sequencing was by immunoSEQ multiplex PCR. Altogether 30,000 to 40,000 clones are present, around 84% being singletons, with the ten largest covering about 1.7%. Sequenced material: CD4+ or CD8+ T cells sorted from blood, taken in a trial of the OX40 agonist ivuxolimab. These receptors were taken from an adult with an advanced solid tumor such as melanoma, head and neck, liver or kidney cancer. Each CDR3 is given with its conserved first and last residue. D genes are given only for firm matches. For some rows the clone size is stated as once, few or many, or as a class when expanded; others skip it.

CASSLYSDLVAVLTF	TGTGCCAGCAGCTTGTATTCGGACCTCGTGGCCGTCCTGACTTTC	-	-	TRBV5-4	TRBJ2-6	15
CASSLEIGELFF	TGTGCCAGCAGCTTAGAAATCGGGGAGCTGTTTTTT	-	-	TRBV11-3	TRBJ2-2	12
CASRTTLNEKLFF	TGTGCCAGTAGGACCACCCTTAATGAAAAACTGTTTTTT	-	-	TRBV19	TRBJ1-4	13
CASSWDRNYGYTF	TGTGCCAGCAGCTGGGACAGAAACTATGGCTACACCTTC	TRBD1	-	TRBV6-1	TRBJ1-2	13
CATSRDRLAVPETQYF	TGTGCCACCAGCAGAGATCGGCTAGCGGTCCCGGAGACCCAGTACTTC	TRBD2	-	TRBV15	TRBJ2-5	16
CASSPKQVTATNEKLFF	TGTGCCAGCTCACCAAAACAGGTGACTGCAACTAATGAAAAACTGTTTTTT	-	-	TRBV18	TRBJ1-4	17
CASSPRQGTGELFF	TGTGCCAGCTCACCCCGACAGGGCACCGGGGAGCTGTTTTTT	TRBD1	-	TRBV18	TRBJ2-2	14
CASSTGTTDTQYF	TGCGCCAGCAGCACAGGAACCACAGATACGCAGTATTTT	-	-	TRBV5-1	TRBJ2-3	13
CASSELGPHLNTEAFF	TGTGCCAGCAGTGAACTTGGACCGCATCTGAACACTGAAGCTTTCTTT	-	-	TRBV2	TRBJ1-1	16
CASSSNHWARVVNTEAFF	TGTGCCAGCAGTTCGAACCATTGGGCGCGGGTGGTGAACACTGAAGCTTTCTTT	-	-	TRBV7-2	TRBJ1-1	18
CAISEQHLNTGELFF	TGTGCCATCAGTGAGCAGCATTTGAACACCGGGGAGCTGTTTTTT	-	-	TRBV10-3	TRBJ2-2	15
CASVGSNTQYF	TGTGCCAGCGTCGGGTCGAATACGCAGTATTTT	-	-	TRBV25-1	TRBJ2-3	11
CASTRTGTRIDGYTF	TGTGCCAGTACCAGGACAGGGACTAGAATTGATGGCTACACCTTC	TRBD1	once	TRBV19	TRBJ1-2	15
CAPDISYEQYF	TGTGCCCCGGATATTTCCTACGAGCAGTACTTC	-	once	TRBV6-1	TRBJ2-7	11
CASSSPRRNTGELFF	TGTGCCAGCAGTTCCCCTAGGAGGAACACCGGGGAGCTGTTTTTT	-	-	TRBV27	TRBJ2-2	15
CASSYSQGRTDTQYF	TGTGCCAGCAGCTATTCACAGGGAAGGACAGATACGCAGTATTTT	-	once	TRBV7-9	TRBJ2-3	15
CASSELQRARETQYF	TGTGCCAGCAGCGAACTGCAGAGGGCCCGGGAGACCCAGTACTTC	-	few	TRBV5-6	TRBJ2-5	15
CASKGPGGFEKLFF	TGTGCCAGCAAAGGGCCAGGGGGCTTTGAAAAACTGTTTTTT	TRBD1	few	TRBV6-5	TRBJ1-4	14
CASRRDTEAFF	TGCGCCAGCAGGCGGGACACTGAAGCTTTCTTT	-	-	TRBV4-1	TRBJ1-1	11
CASSSSGSKHEQFF	TGTGCCAGTAGTTCTAGCGGGAGTAAACATGAGCAGTTCTTC	TRBD2	-	TRBV19	TRBJ2-1	14
CASSPTGPGANVLTF	TGTGCCAGCAGCCCAACAGGGCCCGGGGCCAACGTCCTGACTTTC	-	-	TRBV13	TRBJ2-6	15
CASSHNAGQRLFF	TGTGCCAGTAGCCACAACGCGGGGCAGAGGCTGTTTTTT	-	few	TRBV19	TRBJ2-2	13
CASSRDRVDTQYF	TGTGCCAGTAGTCGGGACAGGGTGGATACGCAGTATTTT	TRBD1	few	TRBV19	TRBJ2-3	13
CASSLEIQGENIQYF	TGTGCCAGCAGCTTGGAAATACAGGGAGAAAACATTCAGTACTTC	-	-	TRBV5-4	TRBJ2-4	15
CASSLRQGGIVGELFF	TGTGCCAGCAGCTTGAGGCAGGGTGGAATTGTAGGGGAGCTGTTTTTT	-	-	TRBV5-6	TRBJ2-2	16
CASSGDGTSAEETQYF	TGTGCCAGCTCGGGGGACGGGACTAGCGCAGAAGAGACCCAGTACTTC	TRBD2	-	TRBV28	TRBJ2-5	16
CASRTPTGWGSPLHF	TGTGCCAGTAGGACCCCGACAGGGTGGGGTTCACCCCTCCACTTT	TRBD1	-	TRBV19	TRBJ1-6	15
CASRPGTSTEAFF	TGCGCCAGCCGCCCTGGAACGTCAACAGAAGCTTTCTTT	-	-	TRBV5-1	TRBJ1-1	13
CASSYGRAGYNEQFF	TGTGCCAGCAGTTACGGGAGGGCCGGTTACAATGAGCAGTTCTTC	TRBD2	-	TRBV6-5	TRBJ2-1	15
CASSWDRGKNIQYF	TGCGCCAGCAGCTGGGACAGGGGTAAAAACATTCAGTACTTC	TRBD1	-	TRBV5-1	TRBJ2-4	14
CASSIRFGSLTDSGNTIYF	TGTGCCAGTAGTATCAGGTTTGGCAGCCTTACCGACTCTGGAAACACCATATATTTT	-	-	TRBV19	TRBJ1-3	19
CASSVLGHSGREQFF	TGTGCCAGCAGTGTCCTCGGCCACTCGGGGAGGGAGCAGTTCTTC	-	-	TRBV6-1	TRBJ2-1	15
CASSSLATDTQYF	TGCGCCAGCAGCTCCCTCGCGACAGATACGCAGTATTTT	-	-	TRBV5-1	TRBJ2-3	13
CASSQRAESGNTIYF	TGCGCCAGCAGCCAAAGGGCGGAGTCTGGAAACACCATATATTTT	-	-	TRBV4-1	TRBJ1-3	15
CASSLGGGISYEQYF	TGTGCCAGCAGCTTAGGGGGCGGGATCTCCTACGAGCAGTACTTC	-	-	TRBV7-2	TRBJ2-7	15
CASTRQGGGTEAFF	TGTGCCAGCACCAGACAGGGTGGGGGCACTGAAGCTTTCTTT	TRBD1	-	TRBV28	TRBJ1-1	14
CSAQGKHEQYF	TGCAGTGCCCAGGGGAAACACGAGCAGTACTTC	-	-	TRBV20-1	TRBJ2-7	11
CASSQRQGTDTQYF	TGCGCCAGCAGCCAACGACAGGGAACAGATACGCAGTATTTT	TRBD1	-	TRBV4-1	TRBJ2-3	14
CASSFGVRGTQYF	TGTGCCAGCAGTTTTGGGGTCCGGGGGACCCAGTACTTC	-	-	TRBV28	TRBJ2-5	13
CASRPPRLAGGPYEQYF	TGCGCCAGCAGACCGCCCCGACTAGCGGGGGGGCCATACGAGCAGTACTTC	TRBD2	-	TRBV5-1	TRBJ2-7	17